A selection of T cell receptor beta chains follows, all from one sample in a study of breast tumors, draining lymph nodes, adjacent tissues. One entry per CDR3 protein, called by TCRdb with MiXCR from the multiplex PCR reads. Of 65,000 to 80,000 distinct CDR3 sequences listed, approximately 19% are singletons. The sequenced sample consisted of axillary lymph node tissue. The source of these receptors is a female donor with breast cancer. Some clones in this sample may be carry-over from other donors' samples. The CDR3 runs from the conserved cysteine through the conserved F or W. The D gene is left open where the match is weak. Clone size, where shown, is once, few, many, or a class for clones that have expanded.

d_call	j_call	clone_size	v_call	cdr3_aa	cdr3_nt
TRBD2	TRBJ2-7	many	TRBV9	CASSGGDYLEQYF	TGTGCCAGCAGCGGGGGGGACTACCTCGAGCAGTACTTC
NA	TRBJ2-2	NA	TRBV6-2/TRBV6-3	CASSTHRVGAGELFF	TGTGCCAGCAGTACCCACAGGGTCGGAGCCGGGGAGCTGTTTTTT
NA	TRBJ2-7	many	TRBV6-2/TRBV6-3	CASVRGVGIYEQYF	TGTGCCAGCGTCAGGGGGGTCGGAATCTACGAGCAGTACTTC
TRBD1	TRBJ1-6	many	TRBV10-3	CAISEGTGGGAGDNSPLHF	TGTGCCATCAGTGAAGGGACAGGGGGGGGGGCGGGTGATAATTCACCCCTCCACTTT
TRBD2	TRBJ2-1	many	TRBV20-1	CSAHGLAGTEQFF	TGCAGTGCTCACGGACTAGCGGGAACTGAGCAGTTCTTC
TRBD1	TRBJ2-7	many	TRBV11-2	CASSYGTGYEQYF	TGTGCCAGCAGCTATGGGACAGGCTACGAGCAGTACTTC
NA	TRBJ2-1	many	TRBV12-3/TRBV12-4	CASSFGGYEQFF	TGTGCCAGCAGTTTCGGAGGTTACGAGCAGTTCTTC
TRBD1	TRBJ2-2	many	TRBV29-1	CSVEVETGTGELFF	TGCAGCGTTGAAGTGGAGACAGGGACCGGGGAGCTGTTTTTT
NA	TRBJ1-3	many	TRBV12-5	CASGPGSRSGNTIYF	TGTGCTAGTGGACCCGGGTCACGCTCTGGAAACACCATATATTTT
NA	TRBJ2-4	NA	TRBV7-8	CASSLAGVKNIQYF	TGTGCCAGCAGCTTAGCGGGAGTCAAAAACATTCAGTACTTC
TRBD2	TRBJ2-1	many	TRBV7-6	CASSPGGGGGGLQFF	TGTGCCAGCAGCCCGGGAGGAGGCGGGGGGGGGCTACAGTTCTTC
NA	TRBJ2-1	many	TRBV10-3	CASIQGSSYNEQFF	TGTGCCAGCATACAGGGTTCCTCCTACAATGAGCAGTTCTTC
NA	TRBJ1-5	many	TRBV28	CASSFSVNQPQHF	TGTGCCAGCAGTTTTTCGGTCAATCAGCCCCAGCATTTT
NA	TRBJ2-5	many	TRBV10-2	CASSKRDIQETQYF	TGCGCCAGCAGTAAACGGGACATACAAGAGACCCAGTACTTC
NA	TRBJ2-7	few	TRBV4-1	CASSPGISPSEQYF	TGCGCCAGCAGCCCAGGGATTTCCCCTTCCGAGCAGTACTTC
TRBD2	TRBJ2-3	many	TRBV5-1	CASTGGLDRTDTQYF	TGCGCCAGCACCGGGGGACTAGACCGCACAGATACGCAGTATTTT
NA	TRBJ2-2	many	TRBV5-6	CASSLSLLGNTGELFF	TGTGCCAGCAGCTTGTCTCTTTTAGGGAACACCGGGGAGCTGTTTTTT
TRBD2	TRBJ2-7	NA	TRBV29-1	CTYRASGSPYEQYF	TGCACCTACAGGGCTAGCGGGAGCCCGTACGAGCAGTACTTC
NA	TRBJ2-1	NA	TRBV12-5	CASTFGAGASNGQFF	TGTGCTAGTACCTTCGGGGCAGGGGCTAGCAATGGGCAGTTCTTC
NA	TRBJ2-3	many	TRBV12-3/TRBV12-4	CASETGGADTQYF	TGTGCCAGCGAGACCGGGGGAGCGGATACGCAGTATTTT
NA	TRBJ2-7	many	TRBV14	CASSLGHTYEQYF	TGTGCCAGCAGCCTCGGACATACCTACGAGCAGTACTTC
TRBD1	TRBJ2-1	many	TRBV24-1	CATSDKRQGVSYGEQFF	TGTGCCACCAGTGACAAACGACAGGGGGTATCTTACGGTGAGCAGTTCTTC
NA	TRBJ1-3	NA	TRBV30	CAWTPRASGNTIYF	TGTGCCTGGACTCCCCGGGCCTCTGGAAACACCATATATTTT
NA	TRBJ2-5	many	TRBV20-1	CSASPGRETQYF	TGCAGTGCTAGTCCAGGGCGGGAGACCCAGTACTTC
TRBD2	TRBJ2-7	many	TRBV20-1	CSASVAGVSSYEQYF	TGCAGTGCTAGTGTAGCGGGAGTTAGCTCCTACGAGCAGTACTTC
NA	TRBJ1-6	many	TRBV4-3	CASSQDAGPGGSPLHF	TGCGCCAGCAGCCAAGATGCGGGGCCTGGCGGTTCACCCCTCCACTTT
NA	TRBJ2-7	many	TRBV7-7	CASNPYCWIESSYEQYF	TGTGCTAGCAACCCTTATTGTTGGATAGAAAGCTCCTACGAGCAGTACTTC
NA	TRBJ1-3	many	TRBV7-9	CASSLDTVSGNTIYF	TGTGCCAGCAGCTTAGATACGGTTTCTGGAAACACCATATATTTT
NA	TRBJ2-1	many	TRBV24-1	CATATGSYNEQFF	TGTGCCACCGCTACGGGCTCCTACAATGAGCAGTTCTTC
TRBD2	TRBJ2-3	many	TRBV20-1	CSARPGLAADTQYF	TGCAGTGCTAGACCGGGACTAGCGGCAGATACGCAGTATTTT
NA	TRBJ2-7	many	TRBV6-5	CASSPGIAYEQYF	TGTGCCAGCAGTCCAGGTATAGCCTACGAGCAGTACTTC
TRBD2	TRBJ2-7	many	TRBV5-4	CASSLTGGTEQYF	TGTGCCAGCAGCTTGACGGGAGGGACCGAGCAGTACTTC